The rows below give T cell receptor beta chains drawn from one sample of a study of identical twins. Each CDR3 protein is one row after TCRdb ran MiXCR on the 5' RACE reads. The sample comprises 250,000 or so distinct CDR3 sequences, roughly 8.7% of which are singletons, and less than 4% rests with the top ten. The same specimen was also included in a second study, on yellow fever vaccine responses in identical twins.

Sequencing input: CD8+ T cells sorted from blood. The receptor set was obtained from a young woman in good health. Each CDR3 is given with its conserved first and last residue.

v_call	j_call	cdr3_length	cdr3_aa
TRBV7-9	TRBJ1-1	17	CASSLLGTGGAGTEAFF
TRBV6-2/TRBV6-3	TRBJ2-7	15	CASSTPWQGADEQYF
TRBV6-2/TRBV6-3	TRBJ2-1	15	CASTNPGQTYNEQFF
TRBV20-1	TRBJ2-5	12	CSARVEEETQYF
TRBV20-1	TRBJ2-5	15	CSARLLAVVEETQYF
TRBV6-6	TRBJ1-2	13	CASSSSGAGGYTF
TRBV5-1	TRBJ2-2	13	CASSPQNTGELFF
TRBV5-1	TRBJ2-5	15	CASSLEFGGQETQYF
TRBV29-1	TRBJ2-2	13	CSVQLADTGELFF
TRBV10-3	TRBJ2-7	11	CAISEVDEQYF
TRBV7-9	TRBJ2-1	14	CASSLSHPYNEQFF
TRBV5-1	TRBJ2-1	15	CASSSAIGAYNEQFF
TRBV11-2	TRBJ1-3	13	CASPGAGGNTIYF
TRBV20-1	TRBJ2-3	15	CSARDIRGDTYTQYF
TRBV30	TRBJ2-3	15	CAWSVVGGHTDTQYF
TRBV20-1	TRBJ2-7	13	CSAFSGRLYEQYF
TRBV18	TRBJ2-5	15	CASSHTGLSQETQYF
TRBV9	TRBJ2-5	13	CASSAPGQETQYF
TRBV29-1	TRBJ2-7	12	CSVSPASYEQYF
TRBV10-2	TRBJ2-2	18	CASSEGLAGLGNTGELFF
TRBV20-1	TRBJ2-3	16	CSARPRLAGDSDTQYF
TRBV27	TRBJ2-7	14	CASSHTGVLGEQYF
TRBV2	TRBJ2-4	14	CASSGRQTKNIQYF
TRBV20-1	TRBJ1-1	15	CSAIVRTGGNTEAFF
TRBV5-1	TRBJ2-1	13	CASSPESYNEQFF
TRBV15	TRBJ2-3	16	CATSDGTGSNTDTQYF
TRBV20-1	TRBJ2-3	17	CSASFLGLAGGPVTQYF
TRBV7-2	TRBJ2-1	14	CASSLVGTGGEQFF
TRBV28	TRBJ1-3	16	CASSSSYRVSGNTIYF
TRBV9	TRBJ2-3	16	CASSVEGVSSTDTQYF
TRBV24-1	TRBJ2-3	13	CATSDRLTDTQYF
TRBV5-1	TRBJ2-5	12	CASRTLQETQYF
TRBV10-3	TRBJ2-2	14	CAITGGVNTGELFF
TRBV24-1	TRBJ2-3	14	CATSDSTSTDTQYF
TRBV7-6	TRBJ2-3	14	CASRPRGGTDTQYF
TRBV7-2	TRBJ1-2	14	CASSLTTDYYGYTF
TRBV7-3	TRBJ2-1	14	CASSPQQEYNEQFF
TRBV15	TRBJ2-7	14	CATSRGREYYEQYF
TRBV24-1	TRBJ2-1	13	CATSTSGRNEQFF
TRBV20-1	TRBJ2-1	15	CSARVAQGSYNEQFF
TRBV6-4	TRBJ2-3	16	CASSDSTSGGTDTQYF
TRBV7-2	TRBJ2-5	13	CASYGGNQETQYF
TRBV11-2	TRBJ2-5	15	CASGLKSWAPETQYF
TRBV12-3/TRBV12-4	TRBJ2-5	13	CASSLWLAETQYF
TRBV20-1	TRBJ2-1	16	CSARDIPSPRQDEQFF
TRBV6-2/TRBV6-3	TRBJ2-1	15	CASSPTGQGIEKQFF
TRBV25-1	TRBJ1-2	13	CASTDTEGNGYTF
TRBV20-1	TRBJ1-2	12	CSAGQGGYGYTF
TRBV6-1	TRBJ2-5	15	CASTLMTSGRETQYF